This TCR beta chain came from a study of cytomegalovirus exposure and HLA in healthy donors. Study-wide context: A later analysis reported the 90 to 150 validation repertoires used the same platform as the 500 to 800 first-cohort repertoires.

V was shortened by 3 bases and J by 0 bases, with 11 bases between the two germline ends. Germline CDR1 KGHSH, CDR2 LQKENI. This CDR3 is 15 amino acids long. The donors were in the approximately 120-subject validation cohort; that cohort was separate from the 666-subject first cohort. TCRdb's table, derived via immunoSEQ multiplex PCR, lists solely in-frame clones and lacks some. This table holds 250,000 to 400,000 clones, 87% found once. The specimen sequenced was PBMCs. This receptor was identified in a woman aged 25 to 39 in good health and CMV-seropositive. The genes are TRBV18 and TRBJ1-1; D might be TRBD1 (5 bases). CDR3 region: CASSPDRTLNTEAFF. CDR3 coding DNA: TGTGCCAGCTCACCCGATAGGACACTGAACACTGAAGCTTTCTTT.